One and the same sample provided the 6 T cell receptor beta chains below, sequenced in a study of cytomegalovirus exposure and HLA in healthy donors. In the PCR, 60 Vbeta and 13 Jbeta primers were used. Method: immunoSEQ multiplex PCR; TCRdb's copy keeps in-frame clones and lacks some. The sample holds more than 140,000 clones, around 80% seen once. Sequencing was performed on PBMCs. Receptors were obtained from a man aged 30 to 45 in good health and CMV-seropositive.

V usage is TRBV5-1 and J usage is TRBJ2-2, with TRBD1 as a possible D gene (6 bases). The CDR3 loop spans 16 amino acids. Germline CDR1 and CDR2: SGHRS and YFSETQ. V gave up 0 bases and J gave up 0 bases, with 9 bases separating them. CDR3 DNA sequence: TGCGCCAGCAGCTTGGGATGGGGGCCGAACACCGGGGAGCTGTTTTTT. Protein sequence: CASSLGWGPNTGELFF.

This rearrangement joins TRBV30 to TRBJ2-7; TRBD2 might be the D (6 bases). The CDR3 covers 16 residues. V gave up 0 bases and J gave up 4 bases, with 19 bases separating them. The V gene's germline CDR1 is GTSNPN and CDR2 SVGIG (reference sequence). CDR3 region: CAWSVPRDWRFYEQYF. The CDR3 nucleotides are TGTGCCTGGAGTGTACCCAGGGACTGGAGGTTTTACGAGCAGTACTTC.

V and J are TRBV19 and TRBJ2-1; D is possibly TRBD1 (5 bases). V was trimmed by 1 base and J by 9 bases, leaving 13 bases between them. The CDR3 is 14 residues long. CDR1 and CDR2 (germline): LNHDA, SQIVND (reference sequence). CDR3 protein: CASSIASGRPEQFF. Written as DNA, the CDR3 is TGTGCCAGTAGTATAGCCTCAGGGCGGCCTGAGCAGTTCTTC.

This clone was found a few times. The chain joins TRBV7-2 to TRBJ2-5; D not resolved. Trimming cost V 4 bases and J 7 bases, with 13 bases left between them. In germline, CDR1 is SGHTA, CDR2 FQGNSA. The CDR3 spans 13 residues. CDR3 sequence: CASSSDSRGTQYF. CDR3 in DNA: TGTGCCAGCAGCTCAGACTCGAGAGGGACCCAGTACTTC.

Note on this clone: This is likely a read error, given that the CDR3 carries no conserved phenylalanine or tryptophan at its end. The limits of the CDR3 on the DNA are not certain, so only TCRdb's listed CDR3 is given. The chain carries TRBV7-9 and TRBJ1-3. The CDR3 has 13 amino acids, counting both end residues. From germline, CDR1 is SEHNR and CDR2 FQNEAQ (reference sequence). CDR3 sequence reads: CASSPSGGPTRLV.

V usage is TRBV5-1 and J usage is TRBJ2-3; 8 bases agree with TRBD2. This CDR3 spans 14 amino acids. J lost 5 bases, V lost 4 bases, and 6 bases had no gene match. Germline assignment: CDR1 SGHRS and CDR2 YFSETQ. CDR3 DNA: TGCGCCAGCAGCCCCGGGGGGGTCGGAGATACGCAGTATTTT. Amino acids: CASSPGGVGDTQYF.